The 14 T cell receptor beta chains presented below share a single source sample, sequenced in a study of T-cell memory formation after mild COVID-19. TCRdb reanalysed the 5' RACE reads using MiXCR and keeps one entry per CDR3 protein. The data contain roughly 51,000 distinct CDR3 sequences, approximately 7.6% of them singletons. The sample was PBMCs or a T cell subset sorted from them (not recorded which). These receptors came from a man in his late teens or twenties who had mild COVID-19 (a few samples of this study predate the infection). Cell type and time point are not known.

In nucleotides, the CDR3 is TGTGCCAGCAGCGGTGGGAATTCCTACGAGCAGTACGTC. This sequence encodes CASSGGNSYEQYV. The chain joins TRBV25-1 to TRBJ2-7, with D uncertain. The CDR3 covers 13 residues. Germline CDR1 is MGHDK and CDR2 is SYGVNS. Between the trimmed V and J ends, which lost 6 bases and 1 base, there was a span of 10 bases.

The chain employs TRBV6-5 and TRBJ1-2; D is unresolved. V lost 4 bases and J lost 7, with 13 bases in between. Germline CDR1 MNHEY, CDR2 SVGAGI. The CDR3 loop spans 13 amino acids. CDR3 DNA: TGTGCCAGCAGTTCCCTAGACGGCTTTGGCTACACCTTC. This sequence encodes CASSSLDGFGYTF.

This clonotype was seen many times. The chain carries TRBV7-2 and TRBJ2-4, with D perhaps matching TRBD1 (5 bases). The CDR3 covers 14 residues. Germline V CDR1 and CDR2: SGHTA, FQGNSA. Trimming stripped 0 bases from V and 7 bases from J, with 10 bases between. The CDR3 nucleotides are TGTGCCAGCAGCTTAGCAGGGGCGTACAACATTCAGTACTTC. It codes for CASSLAGAYNIQYF.

The table lists this clonotype with many counts. The genes are TRBV7-2 and TRBJ2-3; D unclear. V lost 6 bases to trimming and J lost 2 bases, with 6 bases between them. The germline V gene encodes CDR1 SGHTA and CDR2 FQGNSA. There are 12 residues in the CDR3. The CDR3 loop is CASRENTDTQYF. The CDR3 nucleotides are TGTGCCAGCAGGGAGAACACAGATACGCAGTATTTT.

There are a few counts of this clonotype. The chain is built from TRBV20-1 and TRBJ2-3; 9 bases are a match to TRBD2. V trimming: 7 bases; J trimming: 5 bases; junction bases outside the gene matches: 16. The V gene's germline CDR1 is DFQATT and CDR2 SNEGSKA (reference sequence). There are 16 residues in the CDR3. CDR3 coding DNA: TGCAGTGGTAGGAGCGGCACTAGCGGGTTAGGAGATACGCAGTATTTT. Encoded protein: CSGRSGTSGLGDTQYF.

The chain employs TRBV6-1 and TRBJ2-1; 11 bases line up with TRBD1. The CDR3 has 14 amino acids. V trimming: 6 bases; J trimming: 8 bases; junction bases outside the gene matches: 6. Per the germline V gene, CDR1 is MNHNS and CDR2 is SASEGT. The CDR3 reads CASRIGQGAHEQFF. The CDR3 DNA sequence: TGTGCCAGCAGGATAGGACAGGGGGCGCATGAGCAGTTCTTC.

This clonotype was seen ten or more times. This chain uses TRBV6-1 with TRBJ2-2; tentatively, D is TRBD2 (6 bases). The CDR3 is made up of 15 amino acids. The V gene's germline CDR1 is MNHNS and CDR2 SASEGT. Trimming removed 6 bases from V and 10 bases from J, with 21 bases in between. This chain's CDR3 is CASRGRDSALEELFF. As DNA, the CDR3 is TGTGCCAGCAGAGGCAGGGACTCAGCGTTGGAGGAGCTGTTTTTT.

This clonotype is classed as medium-sized. This chain uses TRBV29-1 with TRBJ2-2; D gene ambiguous. The CDR3 runs 13 residues. CDR1 and CDR2 (germline): SQVTM, ANQGSEA. V was trimmed by 3 bases and J by 4 bases, leaving 9 bases between them. The CDR3 region is CSVDGLGTGELFF. DNA of the CDR3: TGCAGCGTTGACGGCCTAGGCACCGGGGAGCTGTTTTTT.

The sample holds a few counts of this clonotype. The V call is TRBV5-1, the J call TRBJ1-1; D remains unclear. Trimming took 1 base from V and 1 from J, leaving 5 bases between them. CDR3 size: 13 residues. Germline V gives CDR1 SGHRS, CDR2 YFSETQ. The CDR3 DNA is TGCGCCAGCAGCTTGACCCCGAACACTGAAGCTTTCTTT. It specifies CASSLTPNTEAFF.

The chain joins TRBV7-2 to TRBJ1-5, with TRBD1 matching over 9 bases. Looked up from germline, CDR1 is SGHTA and CDR2 is FQGNSA. The V and J ends lost 1 base and 6 bases, in that order; junction bases with no gene match: 7. This CDR3 has 16 amino acids. CDR3 DNA: TGTGCCAGCAGCTTAGGGCACAGGGGGCTAGGTCAGCCCCAGCATTTT. It is translated as CASSLGHRGLGQPQHF.

This clonotype turned up a few times. The chain uses TRBV28 and TRBJ2-7; D may be TRBD1 or TRBD2 (7 bases each). V lost 6 bases and J 7 bases, leaving 19 bases between the germline ends. Germline V lookup: CDR1 MDHEN, CDR2 SYDVKM. The CDR3 extends over 14 amino acids. The CDR3 nucleotides read TGTGCCAGCAGGGCCGCAGGGGGGGAAAAAGAGCAGTACGTC. The encoded protein is CASRAAGGEKEQYV.

Only a few counts were recorded for this clonotype. The J gene is TRBJ2-6, the V gene TRBV12-3 or TRBV12-4, with 7 bases lining up with TRBD2. This CDR3 contains 18 residues. With 5 bases clipped from V and 2 bases from J, the junction kept 12 bases outside the gene matches. The CDR3 region has the DNA TGTGCCAGCAGTCCTTCAAGAGCGGGGTTGGCTGGGGCCAACGTCCTGACTTTC. Translated: CASSPSRAGLAGANVLTF.

The chain has TRBV20-1 and TRBJ2-7; D may be TRBD1 (6 bases). CDR3 length equals 13 residues. CDR1 and CDR2 (germline): DFQATT, SNEGSKA (reference sequence). Trimming cost V 8 bases and J 0 bases, with 14 bases left between them. The CDR3 loop reads CSINRDNSYEQYF. CDR3 nucleotides: TGCAGTATAAACAGGGATAACTCCTACGAGCAGTACTTC.

This clonotype was recorded at least ten times. This chain links TRBV20-1 with TRBJ1-1, with D possibly TRBD1 on 6 matching bases. V lost 6 bases and J 10 bases, leaving 15 bases between the germline ends. Germline CDR1 reads DFQATT; CDR2 reads SNEGSKA (reference sequence). This CDR3 is 11 amino acids long. DNA for the CDR3: TGCAGTGCAACCACAGGGATTCTAGCTTTCTTT. Translating gives CSATTGILAFF.